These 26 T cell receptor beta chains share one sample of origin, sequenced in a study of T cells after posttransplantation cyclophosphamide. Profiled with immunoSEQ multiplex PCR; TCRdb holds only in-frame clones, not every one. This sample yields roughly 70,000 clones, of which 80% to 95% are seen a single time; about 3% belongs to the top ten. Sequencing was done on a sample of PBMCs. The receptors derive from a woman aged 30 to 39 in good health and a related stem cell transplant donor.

CDR3: CASSQDSYEQYF. The CDR3 coding sequence is TGCGCCAGCTCCCAAGACTCCTACGAGCAGTACTTC. The chain joins TRBV5-1 to TRBJ2-7; D uncertain. V lost 7 bases to trimming and J lost 0 bases, with 8 bases between them. The CDR3 length is 12 residues. Per germline, CDR1 SGHRS and CDR2 YFSETQ.

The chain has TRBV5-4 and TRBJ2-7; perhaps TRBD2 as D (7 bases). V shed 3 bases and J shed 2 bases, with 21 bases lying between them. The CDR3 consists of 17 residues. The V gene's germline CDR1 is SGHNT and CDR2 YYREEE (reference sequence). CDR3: CASSSPPGRGPTYEQYF. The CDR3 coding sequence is TGTGCCAGCAGCTCGCCGCCGGGGCGGGGGCCTACCTACGAGCAGTACTTC.

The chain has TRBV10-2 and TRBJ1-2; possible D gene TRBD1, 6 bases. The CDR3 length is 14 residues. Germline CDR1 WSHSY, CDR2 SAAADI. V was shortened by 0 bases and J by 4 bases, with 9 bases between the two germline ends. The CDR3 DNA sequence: TGCGCCAGCAGTGAGTCCAGGGGACTCTATGGCTACACCTTC. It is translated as CASSESRGLYGYTF.

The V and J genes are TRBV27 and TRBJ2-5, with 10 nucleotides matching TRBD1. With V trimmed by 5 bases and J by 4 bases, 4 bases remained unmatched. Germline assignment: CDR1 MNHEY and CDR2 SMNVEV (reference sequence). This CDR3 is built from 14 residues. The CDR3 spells CASSPRDRGETQYF. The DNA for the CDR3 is TGTGCCAGCAGTCCCCGGGACAGGGGAGAGACCCAGTACTTC.

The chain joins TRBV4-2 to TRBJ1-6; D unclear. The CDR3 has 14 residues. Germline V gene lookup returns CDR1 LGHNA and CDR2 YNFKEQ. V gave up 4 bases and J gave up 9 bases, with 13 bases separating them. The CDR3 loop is CASSPGEQLSPLHF. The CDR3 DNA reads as TGTGCCAGCAGCCCTGGAGAGCAGCTTTCACCCCTCCACTTT.

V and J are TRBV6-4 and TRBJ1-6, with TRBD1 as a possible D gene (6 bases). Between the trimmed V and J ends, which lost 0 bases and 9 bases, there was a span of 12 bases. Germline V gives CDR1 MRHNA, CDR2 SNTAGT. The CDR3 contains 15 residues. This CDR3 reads CASSDSGGPGSPLHF. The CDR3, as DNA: TGTGCCAGCAGTGACTCGGGGGGGCCAGGTTCACCCCTCCACTTT.

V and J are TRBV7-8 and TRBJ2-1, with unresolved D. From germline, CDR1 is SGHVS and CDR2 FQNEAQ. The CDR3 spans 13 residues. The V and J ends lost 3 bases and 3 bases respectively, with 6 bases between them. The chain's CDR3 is CASSLDGYNEQFF. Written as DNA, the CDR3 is TGTGCCAGCAGCTTGGACGGCTACAATGAGCAGTTCTTC.

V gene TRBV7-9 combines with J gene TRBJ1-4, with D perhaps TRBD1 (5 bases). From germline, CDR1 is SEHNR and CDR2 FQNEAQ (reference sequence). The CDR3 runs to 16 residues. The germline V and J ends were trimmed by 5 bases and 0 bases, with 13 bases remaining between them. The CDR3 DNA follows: TGTGCCAGCAGCACCGACAGCGCCGCAACTAATGAAAAACTGTTTTTT. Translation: CASSTDSAATNEKLFF.

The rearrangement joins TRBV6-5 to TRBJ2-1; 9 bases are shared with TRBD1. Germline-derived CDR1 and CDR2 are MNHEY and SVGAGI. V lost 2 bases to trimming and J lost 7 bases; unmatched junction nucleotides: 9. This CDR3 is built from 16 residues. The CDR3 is CASSYTFYRGRNEQFF. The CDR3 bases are TGTGCCAGCAGTTACACATTCTACAGGGGGCGTAATGAGCAGTTCTTC.

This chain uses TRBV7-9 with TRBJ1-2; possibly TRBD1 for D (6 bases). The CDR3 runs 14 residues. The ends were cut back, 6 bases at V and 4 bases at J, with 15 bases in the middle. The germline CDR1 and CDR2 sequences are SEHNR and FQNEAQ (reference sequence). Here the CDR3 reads CASRSTGFGYGYTF. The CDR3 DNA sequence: TGTGCCAGCAGATCTACAGGGTTCGGCTATGGCTACACCTTC.

CDR3 sequence (DNA): TGTGCCAGCAGCGTAGGAGGGGTTAGCCGGGAGACCCAGTACTTC. This encodes CASSVGGVSRETQYF. The rearrangement joins TRBV9 to TRBJ2-5; D possibly matches TRBD1 or TRBD2 (5 bases each). Per germline, CDR1 SGDLS and CDR2 YYNGEE. Trimming took off 0 bases at V and 5 bases at J, with 14 bases between the two ends. The CDR3 extends over 15 amino acids. Full variable domain (missing parts from reference TRBV9 and TRBJ2-5): DSGVTQTPKHLITATGQRVTLRCSPRSGDLSVYWYQQSLDQGLQFLIQYYNGEERAKGNILERFSAQQFPDLHSELNLSSLELGDSALYFCASSVGGVSRETQYFGPGTRLLVL.

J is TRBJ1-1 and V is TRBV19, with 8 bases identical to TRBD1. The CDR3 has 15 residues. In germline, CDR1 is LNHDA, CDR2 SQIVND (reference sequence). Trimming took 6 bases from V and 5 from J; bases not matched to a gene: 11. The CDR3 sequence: CASRQPGGAWTEAFF. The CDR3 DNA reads TGTGCCAGTAGACAACCAGGGGGCGCATGGACTGAAGCTTTCTTT.

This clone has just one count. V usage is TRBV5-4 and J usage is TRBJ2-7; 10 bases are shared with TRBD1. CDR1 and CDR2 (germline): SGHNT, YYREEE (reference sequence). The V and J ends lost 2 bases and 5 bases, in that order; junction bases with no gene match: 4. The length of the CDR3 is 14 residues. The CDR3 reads CASSFRDRGHEQYF. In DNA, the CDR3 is TGTGCCAGCAGCTTTAGGGACAGGGGTCACGAGCAGTACTTC.

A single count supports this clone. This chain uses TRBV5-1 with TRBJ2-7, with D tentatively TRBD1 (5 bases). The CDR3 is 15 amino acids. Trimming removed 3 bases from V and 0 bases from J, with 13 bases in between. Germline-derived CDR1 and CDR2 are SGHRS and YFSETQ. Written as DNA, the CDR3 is TGCGCCAGCAGCTCGCGGACACCGAGCTCCTACGAGCAGTACTTC. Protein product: CASSSRTPSSYEQYF.

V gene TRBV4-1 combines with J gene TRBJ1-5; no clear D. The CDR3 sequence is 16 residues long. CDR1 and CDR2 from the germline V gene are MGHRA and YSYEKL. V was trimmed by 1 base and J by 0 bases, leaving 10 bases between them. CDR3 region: CASSQAATDSNQPQHF. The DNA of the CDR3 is TGCGCCAGCAGCCAAGCGGCCACAGATAGCAATCAGCCCCAGCATTTT.

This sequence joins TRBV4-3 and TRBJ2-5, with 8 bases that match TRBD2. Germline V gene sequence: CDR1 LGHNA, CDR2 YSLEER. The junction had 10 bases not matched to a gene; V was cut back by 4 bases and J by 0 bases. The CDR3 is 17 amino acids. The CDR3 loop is CASSPRRSGDYQETQYF. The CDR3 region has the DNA TGCGCCAGCAGCCCGAGGCGTAGCGGGGATTACCAAGAGACCCAGTACTTC.

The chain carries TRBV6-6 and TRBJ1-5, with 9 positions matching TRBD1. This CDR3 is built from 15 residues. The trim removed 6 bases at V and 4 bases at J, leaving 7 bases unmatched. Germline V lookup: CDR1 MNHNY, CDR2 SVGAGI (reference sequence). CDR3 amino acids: CASSLGQGSNQPQHF. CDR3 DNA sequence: TGTGCCAGCAGCCTGGGACAGGGAAGTAATCAGCCCCAGCATTTT.

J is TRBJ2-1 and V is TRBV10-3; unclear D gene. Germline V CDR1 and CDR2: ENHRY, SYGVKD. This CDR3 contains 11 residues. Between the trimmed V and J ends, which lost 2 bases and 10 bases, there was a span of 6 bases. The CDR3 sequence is CAISEPGEQFF. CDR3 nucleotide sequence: TGTGCCATCAGTGAGCCTGGGGAGCAGTTCTTC.

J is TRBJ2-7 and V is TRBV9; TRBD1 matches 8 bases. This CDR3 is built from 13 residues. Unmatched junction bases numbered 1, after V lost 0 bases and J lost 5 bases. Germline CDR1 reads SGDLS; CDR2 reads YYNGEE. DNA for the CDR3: TGTGCCAGCAGCGTAGCAGGGGGCAACGAGCAGTACTTC. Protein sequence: CASSVAGGNEQYF.

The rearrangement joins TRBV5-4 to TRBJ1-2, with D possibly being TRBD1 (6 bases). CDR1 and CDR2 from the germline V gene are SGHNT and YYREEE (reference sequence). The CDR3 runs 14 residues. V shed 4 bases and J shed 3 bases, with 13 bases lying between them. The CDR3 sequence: CASSIVGGDYGYTF. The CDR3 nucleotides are TGTGCCAGCAGCATTGTAGGGGGAGACTATGGCTACACCTTC.

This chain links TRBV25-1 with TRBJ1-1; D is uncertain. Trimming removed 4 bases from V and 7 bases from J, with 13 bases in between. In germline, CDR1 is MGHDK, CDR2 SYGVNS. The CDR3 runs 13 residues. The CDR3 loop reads CASSVFRLNEAFF. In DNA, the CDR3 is TGTGCCAGCAGTGTGTTTAGGCTCAATGAAGCTTTCTTT.

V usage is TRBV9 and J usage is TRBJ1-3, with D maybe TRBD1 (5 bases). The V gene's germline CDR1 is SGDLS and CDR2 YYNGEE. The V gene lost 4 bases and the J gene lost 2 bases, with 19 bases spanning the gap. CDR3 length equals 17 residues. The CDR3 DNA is TGTGCCAGCAGCCCGGGGGTAGGGTCGGGAGCTGGAAACACCATATATTTT. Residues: CASSPGVGSGAGNTIYF.

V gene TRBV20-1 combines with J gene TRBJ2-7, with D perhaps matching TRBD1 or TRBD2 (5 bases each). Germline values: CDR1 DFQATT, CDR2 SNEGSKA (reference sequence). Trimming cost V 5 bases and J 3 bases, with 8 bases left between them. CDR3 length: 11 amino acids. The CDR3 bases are TGCAGTGCTGGGGGAGTCTACGAGCAGTACTTC. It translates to CSAGGVYEQYF.

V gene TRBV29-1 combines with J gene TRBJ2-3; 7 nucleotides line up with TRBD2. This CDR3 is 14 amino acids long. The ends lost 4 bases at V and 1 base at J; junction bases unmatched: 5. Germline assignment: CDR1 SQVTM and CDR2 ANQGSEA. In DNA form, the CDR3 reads TGCAGCGTTGCTATGGGAGGGGGCACAGATACGCAGTATTTT. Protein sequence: CSVAMGGGTDTQYF.

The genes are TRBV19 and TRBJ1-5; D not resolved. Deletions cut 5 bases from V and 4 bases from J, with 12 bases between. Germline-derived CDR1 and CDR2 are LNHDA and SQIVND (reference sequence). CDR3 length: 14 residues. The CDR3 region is CASSSRRTNQPQHF. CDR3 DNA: TGTGCCAGTAGTTCCCGACGAACAAATCAGCCCCAGCATTTT.

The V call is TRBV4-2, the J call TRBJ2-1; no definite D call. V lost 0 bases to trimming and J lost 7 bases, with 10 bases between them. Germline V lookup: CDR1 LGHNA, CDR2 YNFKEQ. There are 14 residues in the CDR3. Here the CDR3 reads CASSQDLGLNEQFF. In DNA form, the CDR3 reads TGTGCCAGCAGCCAAGATCTAGGTTTGAATGAGCAGTTCTTC.